The T cell receptor (beta chain) under discussion was sequenced for a study of blood T cell repertoires in COVID-19. In the source study's methods: Amplifying reference gene primers gave estimates of nucleated cell counts. TCRdb's table, derived via immunoSEQ multiplex PCR, lists solely in-frame clones and lacks some. D and trimming come from the DNA, and the V and J calls and clone size come from that table. The table includes 60,000 to 90,000 clones, approximately 74% detected once. Per germline, CDR1 SEHNR and CDR2 FQNEAQ (reference sequence). This CDR3 is built from 14 residues. The ends were cut back, 1 base at V and 7 bases at J, with 13 bases in the middle.

The chain joins TRBV7-9 to TRBJ1-2; a possible D gene is TRBD1 (5 bases). The sequenced material came from peripheral blood. This receptor was identified in a human donor with acute or convalescent COVID-19. The donor label of this sample is uncertain. The CDR3 DNA follows: TGTGCCAGCAGCTTAGTGGGGGGAAATTTTGGCTACACCTTC. This encodes CASSLVGGNFGYTF.